A selection of T cell receptor beta chains follows, all from one sample in a study of T cells and Merkel cell carcinoma outcomes. Data came from immunoSEQ multiplex PCR; TCRdb stores just in-frame clones and leaves some out. The repertoire has over 2,500 clones, roughly 96% of them found once; the top ten carry less than 2.5%. Sequencing input: tumor tissue from Merkel cell carcinoma. Receptors originate from a human donor with Merkel cell carcinoma. Both conserved end residues are part of each CDR3. Fields, in order: V gene, J gene, D gene, clone size, CDR3 protein, CDR3 DNA. D genes are given only for firm matches. Only some rows state a clone size, as once, few, many or a class for expanded clones.

V gene: TRBV7-9; J gene: TRBJ2-5; D gene: -; clone size: -; CDR3 protein: CASSPGGGLETQYF; CDR3 DNA: TGTGCCAGCAGCCCAGGGGGAGGGCTGGAGACCCAGTACTTC
V gene: TRBV10-3; J gene: TRBJ1-3; D gene: -; clone size: -; CDR3 protein: CAIWDDASGNTIYF; CDR3 DNA: TGTGCCATCTGGGACGACGCAAGTGGAAACACCATATATTTT
V gene: TRBV4-1; J gene: TRBJ2-7; D gene: -; clone size: few; CDR3 protein: CASSQADLHLYEQYF; CDR3 DNA: TGCGCCAGCAGCCAAGCGGACCTACACCTTTACGAGCAGTACTTC
V gene: TRBV2; J gene: TRBJ1-1; D gene: TRBD1; clone size: -; CDR3 protein: CASSRDRGGTEAFF; CDR3 DNA: TGTGCCAGCAGTCGAGACAGGGGAGGAACTGAAGCTTTCTTT
V gene: TRBV7-2; J gene: TRBJ2-7; D gene: -; clone size: -; CDR3 protein: CASSLAGNPSSYEQYF; CDR3 DNA: TGTGCCAGCAGCTTAGCAGGAAACCCGAGCTCCTACGAGCAGTACTTC
V gene: TRBV9; J gene: TRBJ1-6; D gene: TRBD1; clone size: -; CDR3 protein: CASSATGGGSLLHF; CDR3 DNA: TGTGCCAGCAGCGCAACAGGGGGAGGTTCACTCCTCCACTTT
V gene: TRBV6-1; J gene: TRBJ2-4; D gene: TRBD1; clone size: -; CDR3 protein: CASLGGWGDIQYF; CDR3 DNA: TGTGCCAGCCTAGGGGGCTGGGGAGACATTCAGTACTTC
V gene: TRBV18; J gene: TRBJ2-3; D gene: -; clone size: -; CDR3 protein: CASSPYADTQYF; CDR3 DNA: TGTGCCAGCTCCCCTTACGCAGATACGCAGTATTTT
V gene: TRBV10-3; J gene: TRBJ2-7; D gene: TRBD1; clone size: -; CDR3 protein: CAISDTGTGAYEQYF; CDR3 DNA: TGTGCCATCAGTGATACCGGGACAGGGGCCTACGAGCAGTACTTC
V gene: TRBV5-1; J gene: TRBJ2-3; D gene: TRBD2; clone size: -; CDR3 protein: CASSLVPGGNTDTQYF; CDR3 DNA: TGCGCCAGCAGCTTGGTTCCGGGGGGGAACACAGATACGCAGTATTTT
V gene: TRBV9; J gene: TRBJ1-5; D gene: TRBD1; clone size: -; CDR3 protein: CASSVGTGGNQPQHF; CDR3 DNA: TGTGCCAGCAGCGTAGGGACAGGGGGCAATCAGCCCCAGCATTTT
V gene: TRBV19; J gene: TRBJ1-3; D gene: -; clone size: -; CDR3 protein: CASTPRGPSLSGNTIYF; CDR3 DNA: TGTGCCAGTACCCCTAGGGGTCCGAGTCTCTCTGGAAACACCATATATTTT
V gene: TRBV7-9; J gene: TRBJ1-6; D gene: -; clone size: -; CDR3 protein: CASSLWYSPLHF; CDR3 DNA: TGTGCCAGCAGCTTGTGGTATTCACCCCTCCACTTT
V gene: TRBV10-3; J gene: TRBJ2-2; D gene: -; clone size: -; CDR3 protein: CAIKVQQNTGELFF; CDR3 DNA: TGTGCCATCAAGGTCCAGCAGAACACCGGGGAGCTGTTTTTT
V gene: TRBV6-5; J gene: TRBJ1-2; D gene: TRBD1; clone size: -; CDR3 protein: CASSYSMTGRGYTF; CDR3 DNA: TGTGCCAGCAGTTACTCGATGACAGGGAGAGGCTACACCTTC
V gene: TRBV11-3; J gene: TRBJ2-7; D gene: -; clone size: -; CDR3 protein: CASSLGQNSYEQYF; CDR3 DNA: TGTGCCAGCAGCTTAGGACAGAACTCCTACGAGCAGTACTTC
V gene: TRBV27; J gene: TRBJ2-6; D gene: -; clone size: -; CDR3 protein: CASSLSLSGANVLTF; CDR3 DNA: TGTGCCAGCAGTTTATCGCTCTCTGGGGCCAACGTCCTGACTTTC
V gene: TRBV4-2; J gene: TRBJ2-2; D gene: TRBD1; clone size: -; CDR3 protein: CASSPGQKVAGELFF; CDR3 DNA: TGTGCCAGCAGCCCGGGACAGAAAGTGGCCGGGGAGCTGTTTTTT
V gene: TRBV7-9; J gene: TRBJ1-1; D gene: -; clone size: -; CDR3 protein: CASRPAREPGNTEAFF; CDR3 DNA: TGTGCCAGCAGACCGGCTCGGGAGCCGGGGAACACTGAAGCTTTCTTT
V gene: TRBV4-2; J gene: TRBJ2-2; D gene: TRBD2; clone size: -; CDR3 protein: CASSQETSFMNTGELFF; CDR3 DNA: TGTGCCAGCAGCCAAGAGACTAGCTTTATGAACACCGGGGAGCTGTTTTTT
V gene: TRBV18; J gene: TRBJ1-2; D gene: TRBD1; clone size: -; CDR3 protein: CASSPGQARGYTF; CDR3 DNA: TGTGCCAGCTCACCGGGACAGGCTCGTGGCTACACCTTC
V gene: TRBV5-5; J gene: TRBJ1-2; D gene: -; clone size: -; CDR3 protein: CASSSNSYGYTF; CDR3 DNA: TGTGCCAGCAGCTCCAACAGCTATGGCTACACCTTC